Below are 17 T cell receptor beta chains sequenced from a single sample in a study of T cell repertoires in cytomegalovirus infection. Their specific antigens are unknown. TCRdb recomputed calls from the reads with MiXCR, one row per CDR3 protein. The data contain roughly 700,000 distinct CDR3 sequences, about 30% of them singletons. Sequencing used cultured PBMCs, obtained from culture after CMV antigen stimulation. These receptors originate from a human donor in good health (CMV status not recorded). Some clones in this sample may be carry-over from other donors' samples.

The rearrangement links TRBV2 to TRBJ1-6, with unresolved D. Per the germline V gene, CDR1 is SNHLY and CDR2 is FYNNEI. The CDR3 has 13 residues. Trimming left V 7 bases short and J 9 bases short, with 13 bases between. In DNA, the CDR3 is TGTGCCAGCACTCGGCGGGCACGTTCACCCCTCCACTTT. Protein sequence: CASTRRARSPLHF.

The sample holds a few counts of this clonotype. This chain uses TRBV7-6 with TRBJ1-2, with D unresolved. Germline CDR1 reads SGHVS; CDR2 reads FNYEAQ. This CDR3 comprises 16 residues. V was trimmed by 5 bases and J by 0 bases, leaving 16 bases between them. The CDR3 reads CASSPESAGANYGYTF. The CDR3 DNA follows: TGTGCCAGCAGCCCGGAGTCAGCGGGAGCTAACTATGGCTACACCTTC.

This chain joins TRBV24-1 and TRBJ2-7; D possibly corresponds to TRBD2 (6 bases). The germline gives CDR1 KGHDR, CDR2 SFDVKD. The CDR3 has 11 residues. This CDR3 reads CARGAVHEQYF. CDR3 sequence (DNA): TGTGCTCGCGGGGCAGTGCACGAGCAGTACTTC.

J is TRBJ2-1 and V is TRBV7-9; D unclear. The CDR3 totals 16 residues. The V gene lost 3 bases and the J gene lost 5 bases, with 17 bases spanning the gap. CDR1 SEHNR and CDR2 FQNEAQ come from the germline V gene (reference sequence). The CDR3 region has the DNA TGTGCCAGCAGCTTTACGACCGTCCGAGTCCACAATGAGCAGTTCTTC. Translation gives CASSFTTVRVHNEQFF.

The chain links TRBV11-2 to TRBJ1-4; TRBD1 agrees at 7 bases. The junction had 9 bases not matched to a gene; V was cut back by 4 bases and J by 13 bases. CDR1 SGHAT and CDR2 FQNNGV come from the germline V gene. This CDR3 comprises 13 residues. The CDR3: CASSSPETGRLFF. The CDR3 DNA is TGTGCCAGCAGCTCCCCGGAGACAGGGAGACTGTTTTTT. The whole variable domain, remainder taken from reference TRBV11-2 and TRBJ1-4, is EAGVAQSPRYKIIEKRQSVAFWCNPISGHATLYWYQQILGQGPKLLIQFQNNGVVDDSQLPKDRFSAERLKGVDSTLKIQPAKLEDSAVYLCASSSPETGRLFFGSGTQLSVL.

This clonotype was recorded a few times. The chain uses TRBV5-1 and TRBJ2-1, with D maybe TRBD1 (5 bases). The CDR3 is 14 amino acids. V was cut by 0 bases and J by 5 bases, with 9 bases left in between. Germline V lookup: CDR1 SGHRS, CDR2 YFSETQ. The chain's CDR3 is CASSLDRLNNEQFF. CDR3 in DNA: TGCGCCAGCAGCTTGGACAGGTTAAACAATGAGCAGTTCTTC.

This chain uses TRBV2 with TRBJ2-1; no definite D call. Trimming shortened V by 8 bases and J by 6 bases, and 17 bases separated the two germline ends. This CDR3 has 14 residues. The V gene's germline CDR1 is SNHLY and CDR2 FYNNEI. The CDR3 sequence: CASWWLDLGNEQFF. Written as DNA, the CDR3 is TGTGCCAGCTGGTGGTTAGATTTAGGCAATGAGCAGTTCTTC.

This clonotype was seen a few times. CDR3 DNA: TGTGCCAGCAGCTTCACACCACTCTCTGGGGCCAACGTCCTGACTTTC. Translating it yields CASSFTPLSGANVLTF. This chain connects TRBV7-2 to TRBJ2-6; no reliable D call. The CDR3 consists of 16 residues. Germline V gene sequence: CDR1 SGHTA, CDR2 FQGNSA. V lost 3 bases to trimming and J lost 0 bases, with 9 bases between them.

This clonotype was seen a handful of times. This chain connects TRBV6-1 to TRBJ2-3; 11 bases match TRBD2. With 8 bases clipped from V and 6 bases from J, the junction kept 10 bases outside the gene matches. This CDR3 spans 15 amino acids. From germline, CDR1 is MNHNS and CDR2 SASEGT. The CDR3 DNA reads TGTGCCAGCGAAAGGGCTAGCGGGAGGCGGGATACGCAGTATTTT. Translating gives CASERASGRRDTQYF.

The rearrangement joins TRBV13 to TRBJ2-2, with D possibly being TRBD2 (6 bases). The CDR3 spans 15 residues. V lost 1 base, J lost 4 bases, and 10 bases lay in between. CDR1 is PRHDT, CDR2 FYEKMQ, per germline (reference sequence). The CDR3 protein is CASSLEQGLTGELFF. The CDR3 coding sequence is TGTGCCAGCAGCTTAGAGCAGGGACTCACCGGGGAGCTGTTTTTT.

This clonotype was detected only a few times. The V and J genes are TRBV19 and TRBJ2-3; possibly TRBD2 for D (6 bases). CDR3 length: 14 residues. Per the germline V gene, CDR1 is LNHDA and CDR2 is SQIVND (reference sequence). Trimming shortened V by 9 bases and J by 3 bases, and 16 bases separated the two germline ends. CDR3 nucleotide sequence: TGTGCCAGCCTCCACCGGGCGGGAACAGATACGCAGTATTTT. Protein product: CASLHRAGTDTQYF.

This clonotype was counted only a few times. The chain has TRBV5-1 and TRBJ2-5; 9 bases are shared with TRBD2. J was trimmed by 0 bases and V by 1 base; bases with no gene match: 4. This CDR3 contains 16 residues. The V gene's germline CDR1 is SGHRS and CDR2 YFSETQ. CDR3 amino acids: CASSLWASGDQETQYF. In DNA form, the CDR3 reads TGCGCCAGCAGCTTGTGGGCTAGCGGGGACCAAGAGACCCAGTACTTC.

V gene TRBV20-1 combines with J gene TRBJ2-7, with D maybe TRBD2 (6 bases). The CDR3 sequence is 12 residues long. CDR1 and CDR2 from the germline V gene are DFQATT and SNEGSKA (reference sequence). Trimming took off 5 bases at V and 5 bases at J, with 13 bases between the two ends. Here the CDR3 reads CSAPGTQDEQYF. DNA for the CDR3: TGCAGTGCTCCCGGGACTCAAGACGAGCAGTACTTC.

This clonotype has a handful of counts. This chain connects TRBV6-2 or TRBV6-3 to TRBJ2-7; 14 bases are a match to TRBD2. Germline V gene lookup returns CDR1 MNHEY and CDR2 SVGEGT. This CDR3 region has 19 residues. After removal of 5 bases from V and 4 bases from J, the junction contained 16 bases not matched to a gene. CDR3 residues: CASSPFFGTSGSRTYEQYF. The DNA for the CDR3 is TGTGCCAGCAGTCCATTTTTTGGGACTAGCGGGAGTCGGACGTACGAGCAGTACTTC.

The CDR3 is CASSLDVRTRNGELFF. In nucleotides, the CDR3 is TGTGCCAGCAGCTTAGATGTGCGGACTAGGAACGGGGAGCTGTTTTTT. This chain links TRBV7-9 with TRBJ2-2, with 7 positions matching TRBD2. Per germline, CDR1 SEHNR and CDR2 FQNEAQ (reference sequence). V lost 1 base, J lost 7 bases, and 9 bases stayed unmatched. The CDR3 is 16 amino acids.

This clonotype was recorded a few times. The rearrangement links TRBV6-1 to TRBJ2-1; the D gene is possibly TRBD2 (5 bases). The V end lost 7 bases, the J end lost 2 bases, and 12 bases lay between the germline ends. The CDR3 sequence is 14 residues long. The germline V gene encodes CDR1 MNHNS and CDR2 SASEGT. In DNA form, the CDR3 reads TGTGCCAGCACCCGGACTGGCCCCTACAATGAGCAGTTCTTC. It yields the protein CASTRTGPYNEQFF.

The V call is TRBV19, the J call TRBJ1-1; D is unclear. Trimming removed 2 bases at V and 0 bases at J, with 4 bases between. CDR3 length: 13 residues. Germline CDR1 LNHDA, CDR2 SQIVND (reference sequence). The CDR3 reads CASSIYVNTEAFF. The CDR3 DNA reads as TGTGCCAGTAGTATATATGTGAACACTGAAGCTTTCTTT.